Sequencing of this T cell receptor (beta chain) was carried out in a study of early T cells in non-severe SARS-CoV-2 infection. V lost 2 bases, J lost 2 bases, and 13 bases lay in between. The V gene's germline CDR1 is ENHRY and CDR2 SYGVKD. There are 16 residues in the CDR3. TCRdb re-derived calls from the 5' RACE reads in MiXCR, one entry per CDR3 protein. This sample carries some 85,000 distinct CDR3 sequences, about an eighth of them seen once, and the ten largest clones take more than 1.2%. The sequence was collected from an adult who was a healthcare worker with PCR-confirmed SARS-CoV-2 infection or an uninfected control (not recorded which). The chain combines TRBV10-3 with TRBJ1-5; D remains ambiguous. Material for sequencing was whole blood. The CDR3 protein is CAISELALSGNQPQHF. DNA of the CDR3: TGTGCCATCAGTGAGCTTGCCCTATCGGGCAATCAGCCCCAGCATTTT.